This TCR beta chain was identified during a study of T cell clonality in common variable immunodeficiency. Broader study findings: CVID subjects had higher TCRbeta clonality than healthy controls, most marked in about a third. Repertoire-complication correlations in CVID were limited by patient heterogeneity.

This clone was seen ten or more times. What it binds is not known. Sequencing was performed with immunoSEQ multiplex PCR; in TCRdb, only in-frame clones are kept and a portion is missing. Sampling found around 32,000 clones, none seen once. The sequence was obtained from a person between 18 and 75 years old in good health. Sequencing was done on a sample of peripheral blood mononuclear cells.

The CDR3 spells CASSSRSGSSYNEQFF. The CDR3 bases that were read are TGTGCCAGCAGTTCCCGTAGCGGGAGCTCCTACAATGAG. The chain links TRBV7-3 to TRBJ2-1; 9 bases are shared with TRBD2. The read is 3 residues too short to cover the CDR3 end, so that end is filled in from the germline J gene. Trimming at V came to 6 bases and at J to 0 bases, leaving 6 bases not matched to a gene. The CDR3 runs to 16 residues. Germline-derived CDR1 and CDR2 are SGHTA and FQGTGA.